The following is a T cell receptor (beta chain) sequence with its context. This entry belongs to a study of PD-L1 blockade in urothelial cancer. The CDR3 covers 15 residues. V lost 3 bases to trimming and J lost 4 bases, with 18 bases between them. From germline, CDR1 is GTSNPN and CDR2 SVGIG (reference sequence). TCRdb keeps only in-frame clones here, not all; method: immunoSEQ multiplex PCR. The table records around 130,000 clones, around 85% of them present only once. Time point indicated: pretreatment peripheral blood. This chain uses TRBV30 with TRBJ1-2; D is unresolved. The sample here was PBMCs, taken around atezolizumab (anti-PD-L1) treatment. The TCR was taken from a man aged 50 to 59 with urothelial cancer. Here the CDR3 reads CAWRNRLPGSYGYTF. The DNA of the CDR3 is TGTGCCTGGAGAAACAGACTACCGGGGTCCTATGGCTACACCTTC.